The 26 T cell receptor beta chains below come from one sample, sequenced in a study of blood T cell repertoires in COVID-19. Some clones are missing from TCRdb's copy, which holds only in-frame ones; the method was immunoSEQ multiplex PCR. The table has 40,000 to 60,000 clones, 86% seen once. The sample was peripheral blood. Receptors originate from a man in his forties with active COVID-19.

This clone was recorded once. V gene TRBV3-1 (or the pseudogene TRBV3-2) combines with J gene TRBJ1-5, with TRBD1 identical over 7 bases. V dropped 1 base and J dropped 4; count of bases not matched to a gene: 7. The germline CDR1 and CDR2 sequences are LGHDT and YNNKEL (reference sequence). This CDR3 region has 16 residues. The CDR3 coding sequence is TGTGCCAGCAGCCAAGGTCTAGGGGGCGCGAATCAGCCCCAGCATTTT. Protein: CASSQGLGGANQPQHF.

The genes are TRBV2 and TRBJ2-2, with D maybe TRBD2 (6 bases). Looked up from germline, CDR1 is SNHLY and CDR2 is FYNNEI. V was trimmed by 8 bases and J by 0 bases, leaving 7 bases between them. This CDR3 has 13 amino acids. The CDR3 DNA reads TGTGCCAGCGGGAGGTCGAACACCGGGGAGCTGTTTTTT. It encodes CASGRSNTGELFF.

The chain links TRBV28 to TRBJ2-1, with 11 bases fitting TRBD2. The CDR3 has 18 amino acids. The V gene end was trimmed by 5 bases and the J gene end by 2 bases; junction bases not matched to a gene: 11. The germline V gene has CDR1 MDHEN and CDR2 SYDVKM. The DNA for the CDR3 is TGTGCCAGCAGTGACCTGGCTCTAGCGGGAGGAACCTACAATGAGCAGTTCTTC. Residues: CASSDLALAGGTYNEQFF.

This clone was recorded once. V is TRBV29-1 and J is TRBJ2-2; 9 bases match TRBD2. The CDR3 covers 16 residues. The V and J ends lost 5 bases and 1 base, in that order; junction bases with no gene match: 8. Germline CDR1 is SQVTM and CDR2 is ANQGSEA. CDR3 DNA sequence: TGCAGCGTTCGGGGCGGGAGGGCCAGGAACACCGGGGAGCTGTTTTTT. It codes for CSVRGGRARNTGELFF.

This clone has only one observation. V gene TRBV27 combines with J gene TRBJ1-6; 7 positions match TRBD1. V gave up 4 bases and J gave up 5 bases; unmatched junction bases: 2. This CDR3 has 14 amino acids. In germline, CDR1 is MNHEY, CDR2 SMNVEV (reference sequence). This chain's CDR3 is CASSSQGNNSPLHF. CDR3 sequence (DNA): TGTGCCAGCAGTTCACAGGGGAATAATTCACCCCTCCACTTT.

J is TRBJ2-1 and V is TRBV18; no reliable D call. The CDR3 covers 19 residues. Germline V gene sequence: CDR1 KGHSH, CDR2 LQKENI. Trimming removed 0 bases at V and 6 bases at J, with 24 bases between. This CDR3 is CASSPPSLGFRTKTNEQFF. Written as DNA, the CDR3 is TGTGCCAGCTCACCACCGAGTTTAGGTTTTCGTACTAAGACCAATGAGCAGTTCTTC. The full variable domain, rest sourced from reference TRBV18 and TRBJ2-1, is NAGVMQNPRHLVRRRGQEARLRCSPMKGHSHVYWYRQLPEEGLKFMVYLQKENIIDESGMPKERFSAEFPKEGPSILRIQQVVRGDSAAYFCASSPPSLGFRTKTNEQFFGPGTRLTVL.

This clone is categorized as medium-sized (0.01 to 0.1%). This rearrangement joins TRBV29-1 to TRBJ2-2; a possible D gene is TRBD2 (6 bases). There are 13 residues in the CDR3. V gave up 5 bases and J gave up 8 bases, with 15 bases separating them. Germline CDR1 and CDR2: SQVTM and ANQGSEA. CDR3 residues: CSVSAGPRGELFF. CDR3 bases: TGCAGCGTTTCAGCGGGCCCTCGGGGGGAGCTGTTTTTT.

The chain is built from TRBV28 and TRBJ1-2; D is undetermined. The CDR3 runs 11 residues. V lost 6 bases to trimming and J lost 7 bases, with 9 bases between them. The germline gives CDR1 MDHEN, CDR2 SYDVKM. CDR3 region: CASSRGSGYTF. The DNA for the CDR3 is TGTGCCAGCAGCCGCGGAAGTGGCTACACCTTC.

V usage is TRBV2 and J usage is TRBJ1-4; no firm D call. CDR3 length: 13 residues. The germline V and J ends were trimmed by 1 base and 8 bases, with 8 bases remaining between them. The germline V gene encodes CDR1 SNHLY and CDR2 FYNNEI. The CDR3 bases are TGTGCCAGCAGTGAAGGCAGGAGGGAAAAACTGTTTTTT. It yields the protein CASSEGRREKLFF.

The V gene is TRBV18, the J gene TRBJ2-2, with D possibly matching TRBD1 (6 bases). CDR1 and CDR2 (germline): KGHSH, LQKENI. Trimming took 3 bases from V and 3 from J, leaving 8 bases between them. The CDR3 runs 14 residues. The CDR3 spells CASSPTGYTGELFF. CDR3 nucleotide sequence: TGTGCCAGCTCACCCACAGGGTACACCGGGGAGCTGTTTTTT.

Details on this clone: One end of the junction fails to match germline, which may point to a read error. V gene TRBV7-7 combines with J gene TRBJ2-7; D is unresolved. CDR3 length: 13 residues. Germline CDR1 SSHAT, CDR2 FNYEAQ (reference sequence). In DNA form, the CDR3 reads TGTGCTAGCAGCTTAGCTAGAAACTACGAGCAGTACTTC. Its translation is CASSLARNYEQYF.

V and J are TRBV15 and TRBJ2-7, with a tentative D call TRBD2 (6 bases). V lost 3 bases and J lost 0, with 18 bases in between. Germline assignment: CDR1 LNHNV and CDR2 YYDKDF (reference sequence). CDR3 size: 17 residues. The chain's CDR3 is CATSSLEGKQYSYEQYF. The CDR3 nucleotides read TGTGCCACCAGCAGCCTGGAGGGAAAACAGTACTCCTACGAGCAGTACTTC.

The chain links TRBV5-1 to TRBJ2-5; 7 nucleotides line up with TRBD1. There are 14 residues in the CDR3. V dropped 0 bases and J dropped 5; count of bases not matched to a gene: 4. From germline, CDR1 is SGHRS and CDR2 YFSETQ. DNA of the CDR3: TGCGCCAGCAGCTTGGACTCCAGGGGGGAGACCCAGTACTTC. This translates into CASSLDSRGETQYF.

The chain joins TRBV5-1 to TRBJ2-7; 13 positions match TRBD2. V lost 4 bases and J lost 6; bases outside the gene matches: 7. The germline CDR1 and CDR2 sequences are SGHRS and YFSETQ. The CDR3 contains 15 residues. The CDR3 DNA follows: TGCGCCAGCAGCACTGGACTAGCGGGAGTCAGCGAGCAGTACTTC. Protein sequence: CASSTGLAGVSEQYF.

The V and J genes are TRBV9 and TRBJ1-2, with D maybe TRBD1 (6 bases). Per the germline V gene, CDR1 is SGDLS and CDR2 is YYNGEE. V gave up 0 bases and J gave up 8 bases, with 17 bases separating them. This CDR3 has 15 amino acids. The CDR3 sequence is CASSVEQGGGEGYTF. CDR3 DNA: TGTGCCAGCAGCGTAGAACAGGGCGGGGGTGAGGGCTACACCTTC. Full variable domain (outside the CDR3, taken from reference TRBV9 and TRBJ1-2): DSGVTQTPKHLITATGQRVTLRCSPRSGDLSVYWYQQSLDQGLQFLIQYYNGEERAKGNILERFSAQQFPDLHSELNLSSLELGDSALYFCASSVEQGGGEGYTFGSGTRLTVV.

The chain is built from TRBV19 and TRBJ2-1, with TRBD2 matching 7 bases. This CDR3 contains 16 residues. The V gene end was trimmed by 5 bases and the J gene end by 4 bases; junction bases not matched to a gene: 11. CDR1 LNHDA and CDR2 SQIVND come from the germline V gene (reference sequence). For the CDR3, the DNA is TGTGCCAGTAGTCTGGGCGGGAGACGGACTTACAATGAGCAGTTCTTC. Translating gives CASSLGGRRTYNEQFF.

This chain uses TRBV20-1 with TRBJ2-3; TRBD1 aligns across 11 bases. CDR3 size: 14 residues. Germline V lookup: CDR1 DFQATT, CDR2 SNEGSKA (reference sequence). V shed 3 bases, J shed 3 bases, and the junction held 2 bases outside the gene matches. The CDR3 bases are TGCAGTGCTAGTGGGGACAGGGGGACAGATACGCAGTATTTT. It specifies CSASGDRGTDTQYF.

The chain uses TRBV19 and TRBJ1-1; possibly TRBD1 for D (5 bases). Germline V lookup: CDR1 LNHDA, CDR2 SQIVND (reference sequence). The CDR3 loop spans 13 amino acids. Trimming took off 5 bases at V and 5 bases at J, with 12 bases between the two ends. CDR3 coding DNA: TGTGCCAGTAGTTTTCCAGGGAGGACTGAAGCTTTCTTT. Translation: CASSFPGRTEAFF.

V usage is TRBV7-3 and J usage is TRBJ2-3, with 9 bases lining up with TRBD1. Germline V gene lookup returns CDR1 SGHTA and CDR2 FQGTGA. The CDR3 is 14 amino acids. Losses at the gene ends were 3 bases for V and 3 bases for J; bases not matched to a gene: 1. The CDR3 region has the DNA TGTGCCAGCAGCTTTGACAGGGGGACAGATACGCAGTATTTT. Its protein is CASSFDRGTDTQYF.

The chain joins TRBV7-8 to TRBJ2-7, with a possible D match to TRBD2 (6 bases). The V and J ends lost 5 bases and 5 bases respectively, with 19 bases between them. Germline CDR1 SGHVS, CDR2 FQNEAQ. The CDR3 length is 15 residues. The CDR3: CASSPGDAGSDEQYF. DNA for the CDR3: TGTGCCAGCAGCCCGGGAGACGCGGGGTCGGACGAGCAGTACTTC.

CDR3 protein: CASSLGGSRSYNEQFF. Written as DNA, the CDR3 is TGTGCCAGCAGTCTAGGGGGCTCGCGGAGTTACAATGAGCAGTTCTTC. This chain uses TRBV28 with TRBJ2-1, with TRBD1 identical over 7 bases. Germline V lookup: CDR1 MDHEN, CDR2 SYDVKM. Germline trimming cut 5 bases from V and 4 bases from J; bases unmatched to any gene: 11. This CDR3 is built from 16 residues.

This chain joins TRBV4-1 and TRBJ2-7; 8 bases fit TRBD1. Germline V gene sequence: CDR1 MGHRA, CDR2 YSYEKL. The CDR3 totals 16 residues. Trimming at V came to 3 bases and at J to 1 base, leaving 8 bases not matched to a gene. As DNA, the CDR3 is TGCGCCAGCAGCCACGGTAACAGGGGGTTATCCTACGAGCAGTACTTC. Translating it yields CASSHGNRGLSYEQYF.

This clone turned up a few times. The chain uses TRBV2 and TRBJ1-2; TRBD1 might be the D (5 bases). The V gene lost 5 bases and the J gene lost 9 bases, with 22 bases spanning the gap. The CDR3 loop spans 15 amino acids. The V gene's germline CDR1 is SNHLY and CDR2 FYNNEI. CDR3 region: CASSFSDSGGESYTF. The CDR3 bases are TGTGCCAGCAGTTTTTCAGACAGTGGAGGGGAAAGCTACACCTTC.

The chain uses TRBV28 and TRBJ1-2; a weak D match, TRBD1 (6 bases). The CDR3 spans 15 residues. Between the trimmed V and J ends, which lost 6 bases and 3 bases, there was a span of 17 bases. Germline V lookup: CDR1 MDHEN, CDR2 SYDVKM. The CDR3 here is CASSPGLGAHYGYTF. CDR3 DNA: TGTGCCAGCAGCCCCGGACTGGGGGCCCACTATGGCTACACCTTC.

The V gene is TRBV11-1, the J gene TRBJ2-4; possibly TRBD1 for D (6 bases). Trimming stripped 5 bases from V and 3 bases from J, with 17 bases between. Germline values: CDR1 SGHAT, CDR2 FQDESV (reference sequence). The CDR3 spans 16 residues. The CDR3 region has the DNA TGTGCCAGCAGCCGTGGAGGAGGCAGGGGCAAAAACATTCAGTACTTC. Residues: CASSRGGGRGKNIQYF. The variable domain in full, with the rest retrieved from reference TRBV11-1 and TRBJ2-4, is EAEVAQSPRYKITEKSQAVAFWCDPISGHATLYWYRQILGQGPELLVQFQDESVVDDSQLPKDRFSAERLKGVDSTLKIQPAELGDSAMYLCASSRGGGRGKNIQYFGAGTRLSVL.

The chain uses TRBV28 and TRBJ2-7, with D possibly TRBD2 on 5 matching bases. In germline, CDR1 is MDHEN, CDR2 SYDVKM. CDR3 length: 14 residues. V was cut by 6 bases and J by 7 bases, with 19 bases left in between. The CDR3 is CASSSRRRVGEQYF. CDR3 nucleotide sequence: TGTGCCAGCAGCTCCCGGAGGCGAGTAGGGGAGCAGTACTTC.